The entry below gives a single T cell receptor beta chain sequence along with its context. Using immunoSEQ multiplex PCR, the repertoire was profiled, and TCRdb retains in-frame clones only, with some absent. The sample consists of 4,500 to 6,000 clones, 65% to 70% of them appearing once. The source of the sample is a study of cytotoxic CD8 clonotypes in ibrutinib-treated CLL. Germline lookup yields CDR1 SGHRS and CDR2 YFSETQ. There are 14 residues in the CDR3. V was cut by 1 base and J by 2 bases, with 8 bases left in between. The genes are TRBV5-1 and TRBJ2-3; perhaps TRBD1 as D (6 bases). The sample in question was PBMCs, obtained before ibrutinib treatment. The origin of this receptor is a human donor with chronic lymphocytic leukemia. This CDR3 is CASSLWGLTDTQYF. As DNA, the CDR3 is TGCGCCAGCAGCTTGTGGGGGCTCACAGATACGCAGTATTTT.